The T cell receptor (beta chain) described here comes from a study of blood T cell repertoires in COVID-19. Donors were grouped by their self-reported clinical history. Donors of Cohort 3 who recovered were those that had two negative PCRs, clearance, or symptom resolution. In the authors' workflow: From reference gene primer amplification, estimates of nucleated cell counts were derived. Clones were sequenced by immunoSEQ multiplex PCR, and TCRdb holds only the in-frame ones, with some missing. Clonal size and the V and J genes are those of that table, whereas D and trimming came from the DNA. The repertoire consists of a few hundred thousand clones, with under 85% occurring once and the leading ten covering 5% to 5.5%. J was trimmed by 4 bases and V by 6 bases; bases with no gene match: 5. CDR3 length: 14 amino acids. From germline, CDR1 is SGHAT and CDR2 FQDESV (reference sequence).

The TCR originated in a woman aged 50 to 60 who had recovered from COVID-19. The chain couples TRBV11-1 to TRBJ1-2; 10 nucleotides agree with TRBD1. Sequences were obtained from PBMCs or T cells enriched from blood (not recorded which). The chain's CDR3 is CASRTGTGAYGYTF. In DNA, the CDR3 is TGTGCCAGCAGGACCGGGACAGGGGCCTATGGCTACACCTTC.